The 3 T cell receptor beta chains listed next were all sequenced from one sample in a study of blood T cell repertoires in COVID-19. Assay used: immunoSEQ multiplex PCR; TCRdb lists only in-frame clones, some missing. The table has 150,000 to 200,000 clones, 85% seen once; the top ten hold less than 3.5%. Sample: peripheral blood. These receptors were collected from a human donor with acute or convalescent COVID-19. The donor label of this sample is uncertain.

This clone was found a few times. This rearrangement joins TRBV24-1 to TRBJ1-4; D is possibly TRBD1 (6 bases). V lost 5 bases and J 5 bases, leaving 17 bases between the germline ends. CDR1 and CDR2 (germline): KGHDR, SFDVKD. The length of the CDR3 is 16 residues. CDR3 region: CATSAGGGGLNEKLFF. In nucleotides, the CDR3 is TGTGCCACCAGTGCGGGGGGCGGCGGCCTAAATGAAAAACTGTTTTTT.

The chain combines TRBV9 with TRBJ1-1; no firm D call. This CDR3 spans 16 amino acids. Deletions cut 0 bases from V and 0 bases from J, with 12 bases between. Germline values: CDR1 SGDLS, CDR2 YYNGEE. The CDR3 loop is CASSVGYESMNTEAFF. DNA of the CDR3: TGTGCCAGCAGCGTAGGCTACGAGTCAATGAACACTGAAGCTTTCTTT.

This sequence joins TRBV18 and TRBJ2-5; the match to TRBD2 covers 7 bases. This CDR3 is built from 14 residues. V lost 3 bases and J lost 4; bases outside the gene matches: 5. From germline, CDR1 is KGHSH and CDR2 LQKENI. DNA of the CDR3: TGTGCCAGCTCACCTGCCTGGGGGGGAGAGACCCAGTACTTC. This gives the protein CASSPAWGGETQYF. The full variable domain, with the rest looked up from reference TRBV18 and TRBJ2-5, is NAGVMQNPRHLVRRRGQEARLRCSPMKGHSHVYWYRQLPEEGLKFMVYLQKENIIDESGMPKERFSAEFPKEGPSILRIQQVVRGDSAAYFCASSPAWGGETQYFGPGTRLLVL.